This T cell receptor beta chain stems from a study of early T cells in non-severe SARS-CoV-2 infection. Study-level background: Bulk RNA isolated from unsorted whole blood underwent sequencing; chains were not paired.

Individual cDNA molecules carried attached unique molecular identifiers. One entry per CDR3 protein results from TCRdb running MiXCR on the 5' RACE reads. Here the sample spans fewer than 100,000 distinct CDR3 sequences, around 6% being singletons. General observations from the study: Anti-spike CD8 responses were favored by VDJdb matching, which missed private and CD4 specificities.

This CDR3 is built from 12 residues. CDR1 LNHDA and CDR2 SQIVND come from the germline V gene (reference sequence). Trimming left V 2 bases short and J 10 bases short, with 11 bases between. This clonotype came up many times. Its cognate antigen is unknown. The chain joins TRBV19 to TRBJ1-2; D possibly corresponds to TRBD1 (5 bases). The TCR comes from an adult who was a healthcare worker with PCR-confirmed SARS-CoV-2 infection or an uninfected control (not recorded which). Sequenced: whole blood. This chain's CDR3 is CASSIKDKAYTF. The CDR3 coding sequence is TGTGCCAGTAGTATAAAGGACAAAGCCTACACCTTC.